This T cell receptor (beta chain) was profiled in a study of control samples from healthy donors and cancer patients. Some clones are missing from TCRdb's copy, which holds only in-frame ones; the method was immunoSEQ multiplex PCR. In the table there are about 120,000 clones, around 87% of which are singletons. Trimming removed 4 bases from V and 6 bases from J, with 13 bases in between. CDR1 is MGHRA, CDR2 YSYEKL, per germline. The CDR3 loop spans 14 amino acids. Sequenced input: blood. This clonotype was obtained from a man aged 55 to 70 in good health. This chain connects TRBV4-1 to TRBJ2-1; D remains ambiguous. The CDR3 loop is CASSPFEFGNEQFF. The CDR3 DNA is TGCGCCAGCAGCCCGTTTGAGTTTGGCAATGAGCAGTTCTTC.